Listed here are 8 T cell receptor beta chains from one sample, sequenced in a study of beta chain features in type 1 diabetes. Expressed TCRB transcripts got sequenced, as all isolated RNA was reverse transcribed. The data were produced by immunoSEQ multiplex PCR, yet TCRdb's version contains in-frame clones alone and is incomplete. The sample has over 300,000 clones, 7% to 9% seen once. The material sequenced was central memory CD4+ T cells from blood. The receptors originated from a woman between 18 and 30 years old in good health.

This chain uses TRBV6-6 with TRBJ2-1; a possible D gene is TRBD2 (6 bases). The CDR3 is 14 residues long. V shed 7 bases and J shed 10 bases, with 20 bases lying between them. Germline lookup yields CDR1 MNHNY and CDR2 SVGAGI (reference sequence). CDR3 region: CASTLGLPWGEQFF. DNA of the CDR3: TGTGCCAGCACCCTGGGACTGCCATGGGGCGAGCAGTTCTTC.

This clone was counted between two and nine times. The chain joins TRBV5-1 to TRBJ2-3; TRBD1 matches at 7 bases. Germline assignment: CDR1 SGHRS and CDR2 YFSETQ. The CDR3 consists of 16 residues. Unmatched junction bases numbered 9, after V lost 4 bases and J lost 1 base. CDR3: CASSLAWDSGTDTQYF. Here the CDR3 DNA reads TGCGCCAGCAGCCTGGCTTGGGACAGTGGCACAGATACGCAGTATTTT.

The chain's CDR3 is CASRTGQNNQPQHF. The CDR3 DNA follows: TGTGCCAGCCGCACGGGACAGAACAATCAGCCCCAGCATTTT. This chain links TRBV2 with TRBJ1-5, with 7 positions matching TRBD1. Germline trimming cut 8 bases from V and 3 bases from J; bases unmatched to any gene: 7. The CDR3 is 14 amino acids. Germline values: CDR1 SNHLY, CDR2 FYNNEI.

CDR3 sequence reads: CASSFGLAGKNIQYF. CDR3 DNA: TGCGCCAGCAGCTTTGGACTAGCGGGAAAAAACATTCAGTACTTC. V gene TRBV5-1 combines with J gene TRBJ2-4, with 12 nucleotides matching TRBD2. J gave up 4 bases and V 2 bases, and 1 base lay outside the gene matches. Germline CDR1 SGHRS, CDR2 YFSETQ. The CDR3 consists of 15 residues.

This clone has just a few counts. The chain joins TRBV6-5 to TRBJ2-7; D tentatively fits TRBD1 or TRBD2 (5 bases each). This CDR3 is 15 amino acids long. With 2 bases removed from V and 4 bases from J, the gap between germline ends came to 15 bases. The germline V gene encodes CDR1 MNHEY and CDR2 SVGAGI. The CDR3 sequence is CASSYGAGSMYEQYF. The CDR3 bases are TGTGCCAGCAGTTACGGCGCAGGGAGTATGTACGAGCAGTACTTC.

This chain uses TRBV28 with TRBJ1-5; D might be TRBD1 (6 bases). CDR3 length equals 15 residues. V dropped 6 bases and J dropped 0 bases, with 12 bases sitting between them. Per the germline V gene, CDR1 is MDHEN and CDR2 is SYDVKM. The CDR3 bases are TGTGCCAGCAGCGAGCAGGGGTATAGCAATCAGCCCCAGCATTTT. The encoded protein is CASSEQGYSNQPQHF.

This clone was counted a few times. The identical CDR3 is also encoded by other nucleotide sequences in the sample. The chain recombines TRBV7-2 with TRBJ2-7; no firm D call. This CDR3 has 14 amino acids. The V gene's germline CDR1 is SGHTA and CDR2 FQGNSA. Trimming removed 1 base from V and 4 bases from J, with 11 bases in between. CDR3 sequence reads: CASSLGSPPYEQYF. DNA for the CDR3: TGTGCCAGCAGCTTAGGGAGCCCGCCGTACGAGCAGTACTTC.

This clone showed up just a few times. The genes are TRBV9 and TRBJ2-1; D is uncertain. Germline CDR1 and CDR2: SGDLS and YYNGEE. The CDR3 contains 14 residues. V lost 3 bases, J lost 10 bases, and 17 bases lay in between. This CDR3 reads CASSETVWQPEQFF. The CDR3 DNA is TGTGCCAGCAGCGAGACCGTTTGGCAGCCGGAGCAGTTCTTC.